This TCR beta chain was captured in a study of T cell changes during pregnancy in multiple sclerosis. V was clipped by 2 bases and J by 0 bases, with 11 bases between them. Looked up from germline, CDR1 is GTSNPN and CDR2 is SVGIG (reference sequence). This CDR3 spans 16 amino acids. Clones were read by immunoSEQ multiplex PCR, and TCRdb kept only the in-frame ones, dropping some. This table has roughly 110,000 clones, about 90% appearing once. The sequence was collected from a female donor with multiple sclerosis, enrolled in a pregnancy study. The chain employs TRBV30 and TRBJ2-6; perhaps TRBD2 as D (5 bases). The sequencing used peripheral blood, collected after pregnancy. The CDR3 DNA reads as TGTGCCTGGAGTAACTACCGGGACTCTGGGGCCAACGTCCTGACTTTC. This sequence encodes CAWSNYRDSGANVLTF. Using reference TRBV30 and TRBJ2-6 for the parts outside the CDR3, the full variable domain is SQTIHQWPATLVQPVGSPLSLECTVEGTSNPNLYWYRQAAGRGLQLLFYSVGIGQISSEVPQNLSASRPQDRQFILSSKKLLLSDSGFYLCAWSNYRDSGANVLTFGAGSRLTVL.